The 8 T cell receptor beta chains presented below share a single source sample, sequenced in a study of T cell repertoires in cytomegalovirus infection. A single record per CDR3 protein comes from TCRdb applying MiXCR to the reads. Found here are about 890,000 distinct CDR3 sequences, 31% of them singletons; the top ten hold around 15%. The antigens for these receptors are not known. This material consisted of cultured CD8+ T cells from PBMCs, taken from culture after CMV antigen stimulation. Every receptor here comes from a human donor in good health (CMV status not recorded). Some clones in this sample may be carry-over from other donors' samples.

This chain uses TRBV27 with TRBJ2-1; 12 bases align to TRBD2. The CDR3 loop spans 21 amino acids. V was clipped by 5 bases and J by 3 bases; unmatched bases: 20. Germline-derived CDR1 and CDR2 are MNHEY and SMNVEV (reference sequence). The DNA for the CDR3 is TGTGCCAGCAGTCCTCTCCGACTAGCGGGGGCCTTCGCCACTATCTACAATGAGCAGTTCTTC. As protein: CASSPLRLAGAFATIYNEQFF.

Details on this clonotype: The junction departs from germline at one end; a sequencing error may be responsible. This sequence joins TRBV5-3 and TRBJ2-2, with 9 positions matching TRBD1. TRBV5-3 is given ORF status, its function remaining uncertain. The CDR3 runs 18 residues. The CDR3 spells CASSYIIGQGMNTGELFF. CDR3 DNA sequence: TGTGCCAGCAGCTATATCATCGGACAGGGGATGAACACCGGGGAGCTGTTTTTT.

V usage is TRBV6-6 and J usage is TRBJ2-3; 8 bases are a match to TRBD2. V was pared by 2 bases and J by 2 bases, with 3 bases of the junction left unmatched. CDR3 length: 15 amino acids. Germline CDR1 is MNHNY and CDR2 is SVGAGI (reference sequence). CDR3 protein: CASSYVAGYTDTQYF. DNA for the CDR3: TGTGCCAGCAGTTACGTAGCGGGGTACACAGATACGCAGTATTTT.

The rearrangement uses TRBV11-3 and TRBJ2-1, with D possibly matching TRBD2 (6 bases). Germline-derived CDR1 and CDR2 are SGHNT and YENEEA. This CDR3 is 15 amino acids long. Trimming took off 4 bases at V and 5 bases at J, with 15 bases between the two ends. Here the CDR3 DNA reads TGTGCCAGCAGCTCCCCGGGACTGCTTAACAATGAGCAGTTCTTC. Its protein product is CASSSPGLLNNEQFF.

This clonotype appeared a few times. V usage is TRBV6-5 and J usage is TRBJ2-7; no firm D call. Germline assignment: CDR1 MNHEY and CDR2 SVGAGI. V dropped 2 bases and J dropped 4 bases, with 15 bases sitting between them. There are 15 residues in the CDR3. Written as DNA, the CDR3 is TGTGCCAGCAGTTACCACGGTACAGTCCCTTACGAGCAGTACTTC. Translated, it gives CASSYHGTVPYEQYF.

The chain links TRBV20-1 to TRBJ1-2; no reliable D call. Germline CDR1 DFQATT, CDR2 SNEGSKA (reference sequence). The CDR3 length is 11 residues. V dropped 4 bases and J dropped 5 bases, with 8 bases sitting between them. CDR3 sequence reads: CSAITLYGYTF. The CDR3 DNA sequence: TGCAGTGCTATCACCCTATATGGCTACACCTTC.

This clonotype has more than one count but fewer than ten. This sequence joins TRBV15 and TRBJ1-5; D is undetermined. The CDR3 is made up of 14 amino acids. Germline CDR1 reads LNHNV; CDR2 reads YYDKDF (reference sequence). Trimming removed 0 bases from V and 4 bases from J, with 7 bases in between. The CDR3 DNA reads as TGTGCCACCAGCAGAGATAAAGGGAATCAGCCCCAGCATTTT. This translates into CATSRDKGNQPQHF.

The chain recombines TRBV27 with TRBJ2-3; 7 bases line up with TRBD1. Per germline, CDR1 MNHEY and CDR2 SMNVEV (reference sequence). Trimming removed 3 bases from V and 4 bases from J; junction bases left unmatched: 7. This CDR3 is built from 15 residues. This chain's CDR3 is CASSFDREVADTQYF. CDR3 DNA sequence: TGTGCCAGCAGTTTCGACAGGGAAGTAGCAGATACGCAGTATTTT.